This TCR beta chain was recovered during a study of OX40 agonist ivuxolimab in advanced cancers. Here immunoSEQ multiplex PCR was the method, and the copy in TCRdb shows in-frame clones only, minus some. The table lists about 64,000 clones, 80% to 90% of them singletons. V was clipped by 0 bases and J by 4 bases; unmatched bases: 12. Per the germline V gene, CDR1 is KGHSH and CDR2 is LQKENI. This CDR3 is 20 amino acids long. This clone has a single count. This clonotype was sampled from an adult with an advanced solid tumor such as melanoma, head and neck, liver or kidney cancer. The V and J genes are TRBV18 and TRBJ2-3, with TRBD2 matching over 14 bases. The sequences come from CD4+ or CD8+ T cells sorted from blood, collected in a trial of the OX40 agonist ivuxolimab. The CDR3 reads CASSPPRMGLAGVAPDTQYF. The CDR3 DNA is TGTGCCAGCTCACCACCCCGGATGGGACTAGCGGGAGTGGCCCCAGATACGCAGTATTTT.